The subject of this entry is one TCR beta chain. The antigen remains unidentified. PCR involved 60 Vbeta and 13 Jbeta primers. Clones were sequenced by immunoSEQ multiplex PCR, and TCRdb holds only the in-frame ones, with some missing. The sample shows over 75,000 clones, approximately 88% of them seen only once. These data originate in a study of cytomegalovirus exposure and HLA in healthy donors. Overall study findings and caveats: In a later analysis, donors in an Asian-associated ancestry cluster reportedly had fewer N-insertions in productive TCRs than the cohort mean. Indistinguishability led to the exclusion of some V segments, TRBV6-2 and TRBV6-3 included.

Per the germline V gene, CDR1 is LGHNA and CDR2 is YNFKEQ. J was trimmed by 7 bases and V by 4 bases; bases with no gene match: 16. The CDR3 extends over 17 amino acids. The sequencing sample was made of PBMCs. The chain combines TRBV4-2 with TRBJ2-3; 8 bases match TRBD2. The source of this sequence is a woman between 50 and 59 years old in good health and CMV-seronegative. The CDR3 nucleotides are TGTGCCAGCAGCCCCGGGCCGGCCGGGGGGGCCATACATACGCAGTATTTT. Translation: CASSPGPAGGAIHTQYF.